This T cell receptor (beta chain) was recorded in a study of T cell repertoires in cytomegalovirus infection. As for the study in general: Selection of CMV epitopes for the study included recently identified HLA-C-restricted and well-studied HLA-B-restricted ones. Public TCR beta signatures indicated both CMV infection and matching HLA type.

Germline V CDR1 and CDR2: MNHEY, SMNVEV (reference sequence). The CDR3 totals 16 residues. The germline V and J ends were trimmed by 3 bases and 0 bases, with 12 bases remaining between them. Only a few counts were recorded for this clonotype. The antigen is not known. One entry per CDR3 protein, called by TCRdb with MiXCR from the reads. The table records under 850,000 distinct CDR3 sequences, approximately 33% of them present only once. Material: cultured PBMCs, obtained from culture after CMV antigen stimulation. The clonotype originates from a human donor in good health (CMV status not recorded). Some clones in this sample may be carry-over from other donors' samples. V gene TRBV27 combines with J gene TRBJ2-1; tentative D call: TRBD1 (6 bases). CDR3 nucleotide sequence: TGTGCCAGCAGTTTGTACAGGGTCAGCTCCTACAATGAGCAGTTCTTC. Its translation is CASSLYRVSSYNEQFF.